A single T cell receptor beta chain is shown here with its context. Its specificity is unknown. This sample stems from a study of cytomegalovirus exposure and HLA in healthy donors. The study, taken as a whole, reports: Under in vitro conditions, a few CMV-associated chains were confirmed as specific for CMV antigens.

Profiled with immunoSEQ multiplex PCR; TCRdb holds only in-frame clones, not every one. The sample includes more than 75,000 clones, roughly 93% of them seen just once. This receptor was obtained from a man aged 18 to 29 in good health and CMV-seronegative. The sequenced material came from PBMCs.

Written as DNA, the CDR3 is TGTGCCAGCAGACCCCCTCGTGCGAGCACAGATACGCAGTATTTT. This codes for CASRPPRASTDTQYF. This chain joins TRBV7-9 and TRBJ2-3, with unresolved D. V dropped 6 bases and J dropped 0 bases, with 13 bases sitting between them. Germline CDR1 reads SEHNR; CDR2 reads FQNEAQ (reference sequence). The CDR3 sequence is 15 residues long.